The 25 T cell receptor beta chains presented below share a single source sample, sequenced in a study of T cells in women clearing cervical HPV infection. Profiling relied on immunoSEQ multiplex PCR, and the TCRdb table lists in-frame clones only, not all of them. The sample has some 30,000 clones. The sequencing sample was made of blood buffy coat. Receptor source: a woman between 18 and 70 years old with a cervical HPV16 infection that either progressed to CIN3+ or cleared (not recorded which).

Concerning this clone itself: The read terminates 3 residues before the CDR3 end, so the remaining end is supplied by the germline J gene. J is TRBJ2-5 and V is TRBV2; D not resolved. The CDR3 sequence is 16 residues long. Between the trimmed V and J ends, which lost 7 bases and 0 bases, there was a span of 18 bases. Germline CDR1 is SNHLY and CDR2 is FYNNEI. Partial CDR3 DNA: TGTGCCAGCAATACTCCTTCCAAGCCCCACCAAGAGACC. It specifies CASNTPSKPHQET. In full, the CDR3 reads CASNTPSKPHQETQYF. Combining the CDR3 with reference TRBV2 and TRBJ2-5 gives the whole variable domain EPEVTQTPSHQVTQMGQEVILRCVPISNHLYFYWYRQILGQKVEFLVSFYNNEISEKSEIFDDQFSVERPDGSNFTLKIRSTKLEDSAMYFCASNTPSKPHQETQYFGPGTRLLVL.

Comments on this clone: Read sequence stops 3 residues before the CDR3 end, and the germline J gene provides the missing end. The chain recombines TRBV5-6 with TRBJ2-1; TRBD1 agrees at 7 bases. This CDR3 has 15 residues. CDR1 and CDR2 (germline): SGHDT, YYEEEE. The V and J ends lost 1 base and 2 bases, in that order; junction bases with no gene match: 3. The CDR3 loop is CASSLTGQPYNEQFF. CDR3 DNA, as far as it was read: TGTGCCAGCAGCTTGACGGGACAGCCCTACAATGAG.

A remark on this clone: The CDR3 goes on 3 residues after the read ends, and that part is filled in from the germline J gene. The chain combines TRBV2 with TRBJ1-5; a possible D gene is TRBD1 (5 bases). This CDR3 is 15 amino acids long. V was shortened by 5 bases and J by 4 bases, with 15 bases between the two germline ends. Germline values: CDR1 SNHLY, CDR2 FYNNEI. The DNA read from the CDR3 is TGTGCCAGCAGTAACGGACATTCTATTAATCAGCCC. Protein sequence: CASSNGHSINQP. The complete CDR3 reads CASSNGHSINQPQHF.

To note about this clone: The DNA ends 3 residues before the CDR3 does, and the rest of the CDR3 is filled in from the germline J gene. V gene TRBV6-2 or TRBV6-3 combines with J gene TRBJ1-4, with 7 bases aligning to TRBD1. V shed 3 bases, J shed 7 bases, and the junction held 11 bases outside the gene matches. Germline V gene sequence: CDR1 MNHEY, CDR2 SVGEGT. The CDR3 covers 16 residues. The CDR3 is CASSYFSQGDGEKLFF. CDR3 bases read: TGTGCCAGCAGTTATTTCAGTCAGGGGGACGGTGAAAAA.

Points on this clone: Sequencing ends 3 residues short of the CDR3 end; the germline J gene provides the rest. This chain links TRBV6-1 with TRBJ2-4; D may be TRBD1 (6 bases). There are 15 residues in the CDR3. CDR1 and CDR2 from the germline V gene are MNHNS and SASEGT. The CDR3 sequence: CASSASDSLQETQYF. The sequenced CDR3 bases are TGTGCCAGCAGTGCTTCGGACAGCCTACAAGAGACT.

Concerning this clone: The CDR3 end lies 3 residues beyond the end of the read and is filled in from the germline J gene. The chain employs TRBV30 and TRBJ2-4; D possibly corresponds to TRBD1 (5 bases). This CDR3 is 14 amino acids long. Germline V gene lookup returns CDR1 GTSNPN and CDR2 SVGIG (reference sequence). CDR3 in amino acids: CAWSGQTESYGQYF. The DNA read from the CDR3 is TGTGCCTGGAGTGGACAGACCGAGAGCTATGGT.

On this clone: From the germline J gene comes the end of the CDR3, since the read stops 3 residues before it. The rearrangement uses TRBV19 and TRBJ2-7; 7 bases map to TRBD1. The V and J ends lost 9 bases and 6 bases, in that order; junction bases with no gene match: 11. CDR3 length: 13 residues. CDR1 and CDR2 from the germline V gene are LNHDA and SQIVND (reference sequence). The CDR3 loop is CASSGTAASEQYF. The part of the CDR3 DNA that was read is TGTGCCAGCTCCGGGACAGCGGCATCCGAG.

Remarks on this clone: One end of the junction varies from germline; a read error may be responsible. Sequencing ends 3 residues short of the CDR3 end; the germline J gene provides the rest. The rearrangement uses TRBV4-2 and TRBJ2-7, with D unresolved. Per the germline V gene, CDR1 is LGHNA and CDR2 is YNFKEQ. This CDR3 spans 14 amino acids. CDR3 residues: CASSQHSSSYEQYF. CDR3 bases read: TGCGCCAGCAGCCAGCACAGCAGCTCCTACGAG.

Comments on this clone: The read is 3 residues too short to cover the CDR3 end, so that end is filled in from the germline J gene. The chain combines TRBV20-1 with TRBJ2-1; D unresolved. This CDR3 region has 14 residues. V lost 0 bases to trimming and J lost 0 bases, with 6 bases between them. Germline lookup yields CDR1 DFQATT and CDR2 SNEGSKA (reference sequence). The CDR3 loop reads CSARDPGSYNEQFF. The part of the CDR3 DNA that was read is TGCAGTGCTAGAGATCCGGGCTCCTACAATGAG.

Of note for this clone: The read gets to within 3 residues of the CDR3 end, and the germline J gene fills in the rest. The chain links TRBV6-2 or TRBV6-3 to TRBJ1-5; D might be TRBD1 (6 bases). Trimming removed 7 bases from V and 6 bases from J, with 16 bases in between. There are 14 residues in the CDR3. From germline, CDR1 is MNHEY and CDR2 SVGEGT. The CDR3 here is CASTPSGGGQPQHF. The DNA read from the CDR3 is TGTGCCAGCACCCCCAGTGGAGGGGGTCAGCCC.

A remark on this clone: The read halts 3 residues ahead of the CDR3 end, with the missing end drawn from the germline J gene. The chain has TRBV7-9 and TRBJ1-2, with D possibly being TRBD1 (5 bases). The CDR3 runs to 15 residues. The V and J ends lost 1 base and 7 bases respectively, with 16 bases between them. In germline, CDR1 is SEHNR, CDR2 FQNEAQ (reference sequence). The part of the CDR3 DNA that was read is TGTGCCAGCAGCTTAGGTCAGGGCCCCTTAGGTGGC. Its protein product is CASSLGQGPLGG. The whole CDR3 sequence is CASSLGQGPLGGYTF.

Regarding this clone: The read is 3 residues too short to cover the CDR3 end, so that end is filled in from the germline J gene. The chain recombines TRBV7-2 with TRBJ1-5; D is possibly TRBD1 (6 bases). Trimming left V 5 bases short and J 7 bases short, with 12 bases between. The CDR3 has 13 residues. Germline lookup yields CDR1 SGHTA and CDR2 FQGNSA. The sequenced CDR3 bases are TGTGCCAGCAGCCCCCACAGGGAACAGCCC. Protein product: CASSPHREQP. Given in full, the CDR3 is CASSPHREQPQHF.

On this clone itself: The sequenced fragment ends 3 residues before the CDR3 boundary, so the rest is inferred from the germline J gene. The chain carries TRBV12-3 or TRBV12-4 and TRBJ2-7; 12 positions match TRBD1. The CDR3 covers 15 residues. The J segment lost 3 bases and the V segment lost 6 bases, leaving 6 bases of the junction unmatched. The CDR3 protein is CASRKGTGGFYEQYF. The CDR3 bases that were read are TGTGCCAGCAGAAAGGGGACAGGGGGCTTCTACGAG.

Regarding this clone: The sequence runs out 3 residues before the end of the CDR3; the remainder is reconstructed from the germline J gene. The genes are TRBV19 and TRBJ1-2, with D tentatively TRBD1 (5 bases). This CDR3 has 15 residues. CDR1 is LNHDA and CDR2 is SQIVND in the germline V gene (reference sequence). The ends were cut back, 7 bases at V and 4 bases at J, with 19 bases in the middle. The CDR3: CASTPGRGLSYGYTF. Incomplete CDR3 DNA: TGTGCCAGTACCCCAGGTCGGGGGTTGAGCTATGGC.

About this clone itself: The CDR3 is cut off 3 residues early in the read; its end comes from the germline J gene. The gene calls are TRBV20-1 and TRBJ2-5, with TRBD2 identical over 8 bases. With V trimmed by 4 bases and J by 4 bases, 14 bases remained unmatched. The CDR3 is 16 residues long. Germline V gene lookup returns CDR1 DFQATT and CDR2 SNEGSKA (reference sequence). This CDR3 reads CSAMSLSGSWRETQYF. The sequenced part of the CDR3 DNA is TGCAGTGCTATGTCCCTCAGCGGGAGTTGGCGAGAGACC.

The sequenced part of the CDR3 DNA is TGCAGTGCTAGAGGGCTAGCGGGGAACACCGGGGAG. Protein: CSARGLAGNTGE. The whole CDR3 sequence is CSARGLAGNTGELFF. The gene calls are TRBV20-1 and TRBJ2-2, with 8 bases matching TRBD2. Coverage ceases 3 residues before the CDR3 finishes, and the germline J gene fills in the end. Germline loops: CDR1 DFQATT, CDR2 SNEGSKA (reference sequence). The V segment lost 1 base and the J segment 1 base; nucleotides outside the gene matches: 2. The length of the CDR3 is 15 residues.

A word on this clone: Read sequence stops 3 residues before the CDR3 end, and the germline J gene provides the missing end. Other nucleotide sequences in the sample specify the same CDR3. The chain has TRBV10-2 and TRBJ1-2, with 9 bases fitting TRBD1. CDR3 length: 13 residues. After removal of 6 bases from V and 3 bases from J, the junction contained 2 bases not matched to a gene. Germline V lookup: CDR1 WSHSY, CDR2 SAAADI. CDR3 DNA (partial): TGCGCCAGCAGGACAGGGGGTGACTATGGC. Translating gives CASRTGGDYG. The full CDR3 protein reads CASRTGGDYGYTF.

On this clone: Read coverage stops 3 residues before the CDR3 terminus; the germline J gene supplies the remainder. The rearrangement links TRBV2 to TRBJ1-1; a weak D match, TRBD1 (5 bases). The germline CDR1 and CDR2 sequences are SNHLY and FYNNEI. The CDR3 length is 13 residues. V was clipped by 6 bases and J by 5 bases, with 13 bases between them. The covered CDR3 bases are TGTGCCAGCAGCAATATCGGGACTACTGAA. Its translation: CASSNIGTTE. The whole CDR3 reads CASSNIGTTEAFF.

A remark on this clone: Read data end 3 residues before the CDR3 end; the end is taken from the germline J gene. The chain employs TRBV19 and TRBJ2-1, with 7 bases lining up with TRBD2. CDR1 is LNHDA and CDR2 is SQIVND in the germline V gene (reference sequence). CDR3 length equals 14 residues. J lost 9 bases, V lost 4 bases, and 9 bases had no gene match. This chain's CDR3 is CASSSSRPGGEQFF. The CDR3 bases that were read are TGTGCCAGTAGTAGTTCCCGCCCGGGGGGTGAG.

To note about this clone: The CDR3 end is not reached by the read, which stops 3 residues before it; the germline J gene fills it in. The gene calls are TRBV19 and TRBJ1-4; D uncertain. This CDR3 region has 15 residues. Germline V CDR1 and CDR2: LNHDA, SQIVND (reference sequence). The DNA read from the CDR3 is TGTGCCAGTAGTATAGTTCCGGGGTTGAATTCACCA. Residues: CASSIVPGLNSP. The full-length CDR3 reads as CASSIVPGLNSPLFF.

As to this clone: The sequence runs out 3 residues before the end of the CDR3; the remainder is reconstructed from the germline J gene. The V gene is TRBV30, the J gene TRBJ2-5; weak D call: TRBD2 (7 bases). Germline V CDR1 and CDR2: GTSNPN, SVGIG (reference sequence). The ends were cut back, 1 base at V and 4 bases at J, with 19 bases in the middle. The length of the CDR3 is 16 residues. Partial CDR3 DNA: TGTGCCTGGAGTGGGCTCGGACAGCGGGGAGGAGAGACC. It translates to CAWSGLGQRGGET. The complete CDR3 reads CAWSGLGQRGGETQYF.

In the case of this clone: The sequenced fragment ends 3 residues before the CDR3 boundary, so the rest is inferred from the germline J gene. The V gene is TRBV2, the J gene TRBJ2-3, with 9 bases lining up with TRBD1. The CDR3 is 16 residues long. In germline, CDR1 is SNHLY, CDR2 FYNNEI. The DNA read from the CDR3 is TGTGCCAGCAGAGACGCACAGGGGGCGATGCGGCAGCCG. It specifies CASRDAQGAMRQP. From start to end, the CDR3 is CASRDAQGAMRQPQYF.

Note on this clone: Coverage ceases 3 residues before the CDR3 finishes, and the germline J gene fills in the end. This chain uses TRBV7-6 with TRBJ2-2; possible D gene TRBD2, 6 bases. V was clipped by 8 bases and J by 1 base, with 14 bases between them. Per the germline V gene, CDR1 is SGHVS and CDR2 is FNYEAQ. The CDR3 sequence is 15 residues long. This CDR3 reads CASGGLGGNTGELFF. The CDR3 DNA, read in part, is TGTGCCAGCGGGGGACTCGGGGGGAACACCGGGGAG.

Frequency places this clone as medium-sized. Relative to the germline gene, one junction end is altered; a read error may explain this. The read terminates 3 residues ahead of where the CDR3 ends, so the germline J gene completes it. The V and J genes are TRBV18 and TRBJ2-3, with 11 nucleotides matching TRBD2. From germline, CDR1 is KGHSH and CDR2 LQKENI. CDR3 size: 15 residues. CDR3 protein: CASSPLAGVSGTQYF. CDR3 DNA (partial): TGTGCCAGCTCGCCACTAGCGGGAGTTAGTGGTACG.

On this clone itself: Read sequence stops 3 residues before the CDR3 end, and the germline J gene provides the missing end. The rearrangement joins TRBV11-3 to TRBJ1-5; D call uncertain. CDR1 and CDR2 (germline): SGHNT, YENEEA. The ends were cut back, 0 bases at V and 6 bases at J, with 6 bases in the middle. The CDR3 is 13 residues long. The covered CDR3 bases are TGTGCCAGCAGCTTAGATCCTCGTCAGCCC. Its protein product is CASSLDPRQP. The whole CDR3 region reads CASSLDPRQPQHF.